This T cell receptor (beta chain) emerged from a study of OX40 agonist ivuxolimab in advanced cancers. Study-wide background: Subjects had a mean age of 60 years, with a range of roughly 20 to 79; around 80% were male.

Data came from immunoSEQ multiplex PCR; TCRdb stores just in-frame clones and leaves some out. The sample carries about 77,000 clones, approximately 85% recorded once. Germline lookup yields CDR1 SGHRS and CDR2 YFSETQ. The CDR3 has 14 amino acids. Germline trimming cut 2 bases from V and 4 bases from J; bases unmatched to any gene: 4. Sample: CD4+ or CD8+ T cells sorted from blood, taken in a trial of the OX40 agonist ivuxolimab. The chain combines TRBV5-1 with TRBJ2-3; 7 bases match TRBD2. This clonotype originated in an adult with an advanced solid tumor such as melanoma, head and neck, liver or kidney cancer. In DNA, the CDR3 is TGCGCCAGCAGCTTCGGACGGGAGGCAGATACGCAGTATTTT. Amino acids: CASSFGREADTQYF.